The next 14 T cell receptor beta chains were all read from a single sample in a study of technical replicates of blood from a few donors. Some clones are missing from TCRdb's copy, which holds only in-frame ones; the method was immunoSEQ multiplex PCR. The sample carries approximately 93,000 clones, about 93% recorded once. The sequenced sample was T cells isolated from PBMCs. These receptors were collected from a human donor in good health.

This rearrangement joins TRBV6-8 to TRBJ2-7, with D perhaps matching TRBD2 (6 bases). The length of the CDR3 is 15 residues. Per germline, CDR1 MNHGY and CDR2 SAAAGT. The V and J ends lost 6 bases and 3 bases respectively, with 18 bases between them. In DNA form, the CDR3 reads TGTGCCAGCAGAGTCTTAAGCGGGTTCCTCTACGAGCAGTACTTC. This sequence encodes CASRVLSGFLYEQYF.

V gene TRBV10-2 combines with J gene TRBJ2-2, with 12 bases matching TRBD2. The CDR3 covers 17 residues. Germline loops: CDR1 WSHSY, CDR2 SAAADI. With 3 bases clipped from V and 2 bases from J, the junction kept 4 bases outside the gene matches. Written as DNA, the CDR3 is TGCGCCAGCAGTGACCTAGCGGGGGGGTTAAACACCGGGGAGCTGTTTTTT. Translation: CASSDLAGGLNTGELFF.

This chain links TRBV27 with TRBJ2-1; D not certain. V was cut by 7 bases and J by 8 bases, with 9 bases left in between. This CDR3 is 11 amino acids long. Germline V gene sequence: CDR1 MNHEY, CDR2 SMNVEV (reference sequence). The CDR3 DNA reads TGTGCCAGCATCTTTGGCCATGAGCAGTTCTTC. This encodes CASIFGHEQFF.

The chain links TRBV5-4 to TRBJ2-6; 8 bases align to TRBD2. V lost 4 bases, J lost 4 bases, and 7 bases stayed unmatched. Germline V gene sequence: CDR1 SGHNT, CDR2 YYREEE (reference sequence). The CDR3 sequence is 16 residues long. The CDR3 sequence: CASSRGGADGANVLTF. In DNA form, the CDR3 reads TGTGCCAGCAGCCGGGGGGGGGCAGACGGGGCCAACGTCCTGACTTTC.

The chain is built from TRBV5-1 and TRBJ2-5, with D tentatively TRBD1 (6 bases). The V gene lost 2 bases and the J gene lost 4 bases, with 12 bases spanning the gap. The CDR3 is 14 residues long. CDR1 SGHRS and CDR2 YFSETQ come from the germline V gene. The chain's CDR3 is CASSFFRTAETQYF. The DNA for the CDR3 is TGCGCCAGCAGCTTTTTCAGGACAGCAGAGACCCAGTACTTC.

The rearrangement uses TRBV19 and TRBJ1-2; D is unresolved. The CDR3 runs to 13 residues. Germline lookup yields CDR1 LNHDA and CDR2 SQIVND (reference sequence). V dropped 5 bases and J dropped 5 bases, with 12 bases sitting between them. DNA for the CDR3: TGTGCCAGTAGTCTGAGGGCGGAGTATGGCTACACCTTC. This gives the protein CASSLRAEYGYTF.

This sequence joins TRBV5-4 and TRBJ2-7; 7 bases agree with TRBD1. Germline assignment: CDR1 SGHNT and CDR2 YYREEE (reference sequence). The CDR3 totals 17 residues. J gave up 5 bases and V 1 base, and 15 bases lay outside the gene matches. CDR3 sequence: CASSLSSGFDRAHEQYF. CDR3 DNA: TGTGCCAGCAGCTTGTCGTCGGGGTTTGACAGGGCCCACGAGCAGTACTTC.

This chain uses TRBV4-1 with TRBJ2-2, with D tentatively TRBD1 (5 bases). Looked up from germline, CDR1 is MGHRA and CDR2 is YSYEKL. V dropped 4 bases and J dropped 6 bases, with 21 bases sitting between them. CDR3 length: 17 residues. The CDR3 loop is CASSRIFQGGYAGELFF. As DNA, the CDR3 is TGCGCCAGCAGCCGAATTTTTCAGGGTGGATACGCCGGGGAGCTGTTTTTT.

The chain couples TRBV11-1 to TRBJ2-3; tentative D call: TRBD2 (7 bases). The CDR3 consists of 17 residues. Germline loops: CDR1 SGHAT, CDR2 FQDESV (reference sequence). V was clipped by 1 base and J by 4 bases, with 18 bases between them. In DNA form, the CDR3 reads TGTGCCAGCAGCTTAGTGGGTCGGGCGGGGGCCGCAGATACGCAGTATTTT. This codes for CASSLVGRAGAADTQYF.

The chain carries TRBV5-1 and TRBJ1-2, with D unclear. The CDR3 is made up of 20 amino acids. Per the germline V gene, CDR1 is SGHRS and CDR2 is YFSETQ. V gave up 0 bases and J gave up 4 bases, with 28 bases separating them. The CDR3 here is CASSLANHKELKFTFYGYTF. As DNA, the CDR3 is TGCGCCAGCAGCTTGGCAAACCACAAGGAGCTCAAATTTACTTTCTATGGCTACACCTTC.

V usage is TRBV14 and J usage is TRBJ2-3; 7 positions match TRBD2. The V gene's germline CDR1 is SGHDN and CDR2 FVKESK. The junction had 13 bases not matched to a gene; V was cut back by 4 bases and J by 6 bases. The CDR3 length is 16 residues. CDR3 in amino acids: CASSPAGDQRADTQYF. The DNA for the CDR3 is TGTGCCAGCAGCCCCGCGGGGGACCAGCGGGCGGATACGCAGTATTTT. The full variable domain, completed using reference TRBV14 and TRBJ2-3, is EAGVTQFPSHSVIEKGQTVTLRCDPISGHDNLYWYRRVMGKEIKFLLHFVKESKQDESGMPNNRFLAERTGGTYSTLKVQPAELEDSGVYFCASSPAGDQRADTQYFGPGTRLTVL.

This sequence joins TRBV28 and TRBJ1-4; D ambiguous. Trimming removed 4 bases from V and 4 bases from J, with 7 bases in between. There are 13 residues in the CDR3. Germline lookup yields CDR1 MDHEN and CDR2 SYDVKM. In DNA form, the CDR3 reads TGTGCCAGCAGTTGGCAGAATAATGAAAAACTGTTTTTT. Translating gives CASSWQNNEKLFF.

The gene calls are TRBV6-5 and TRBJ2-3, with D tentatively TRBD2 (6 bases). Germline V lookup: CDR1 MNHEY, CDR2 SVGAGI. CDR3 length: 14 amino acids. The germline V and J ends were trimmed by 7 bases and 3 bases, with 14 bases remaining between them. The CDR3 spells CASTYGGGTDTQYF. The CDR3 DNA reads as TGTGCCAGCACCTACGGGGGTGGTACAGATACGCAGTATTTT.

The genes are TRBV7-8 and TRBJ1-6, with 7 nucleotides matching TRBD1. The CDR3 is made up of 15 amino acids. The trim removed 3 bases at V and 7 bases at J, leaving 6 bases unmatched. Per germline, CDR1 SGHVS and CDR2 FQNEAQ. The CDR3: CASSFYRQGNSPLHF. The CDR3 DNA reads as TGTGCCAGCAGCTTTTACCGACAGGGAAATTCACCCCTCCACTTT.